These T cell receptor beta chains were read from a single sample in a study of blood T cell repertoires in COVID-19. Clones were sequenced by immunoSEQ multiplex PCR, and TCRdb holds only the in-frame ones, with some missing. The sample has 150,000 or so clones; more than 75% are singletons. The sequenced sample was peripheral blood. All receptors come from a woman aged 70-85 years with COVID-19, enrolled during active disease. CDR3s leave out the opening cysteine and the closing phenylalanine or tryptophan. Fields, in order: J gene, V gene, CDR3 protein.

TRBJ2-1	TRBV28	ASSFYKGASSYNEQF
TRBJ2-3	TRBV20-1	SASFPGQDTDTQY
TRBJ1-1	TRBV5-1	ASSLVGGFTEAF
TRBJ2-7	TRBV2	ASRGQPQGRTYEQY
TRBJ1-1	TRBV11-2	ASSLRQNTEAF
TRBJ1-2	TRBV28	ASSLQQGVGYGYT
TRBJ1-2	TRBV6-4	ASRNNTGGVYGYT
TRBJ1-5	TRBV30	AWNAEQGPNQPQH
TRBJ1-2	TRBV6-6	ASSPQGVGHGYT
TRBJ1-2	TRBV28	ASSLPAGGRSYGYT
TRBJ1-1	TRBV5-1	ASSFPGNTEAF
TRBJ2-3	TRBV7-9	ASSLVLGATDTQY
TRBJ1-1	TRBV28	ASSLVGANTEAF
TRBJ1-1	TRBV19	ATRTGKSTEAF
TRBJ2-5	TRBV5-1	ASSRDPGTRETQY
TRBJ2-2	TRBV9	ASSQAGNGELF
TRBJ2-5	TRBV29-1	SAASGDGGETQY